These 27 T cell receptor beta chains were sequenced from one sample in a study of sequential checkpoint blockade in melanoma (dated by TCRdb to the late 2010s). In the paper's terms, the treatment or condition label means: randomized to nivolumab then ipilimumab (arm A) or the reverse (arm B). Library preparation employed the immunoSEQ multiplex PCR assay. TCRdb stores this immuneACCESS table with in-frame sequences only. Part of the clones is absent; in the studies checked, under half of the shortfall reflects unresolved V genes, and no reason is known for the rest. This sample holds 25,000 to 30,000 clones; 83% were observed only once. The ten largest clones represent less than 20% of the sample. The sequencing used CD8+ T cells sorted from blood (inferred from file names), collected from a patient given nivolumab and ipilimumab in sequence. The receptors here all came from a human donor with melanoma.

The chain couples TRBV19 to TRBJ2-5; 7 bases align to TRBD2. The J call may be in error: the DNA end matches TRBJ2-7 better. CDR3 length: 15 amino acids. CDR1 is LNHDA and CDR2 is SQIVND in the germline V gene (reference sequence). CDR3 in DNA: TGTGCCAGTAGTATGGGATCCCGGGGGGCCTACGAGCAGTACTTC. This sequence encodes CASSMGSRGAYEQYF.

The gene calls are TRBV7-3 and TRBJ2-3, with D perhaps matching TRBD2 (6 bases). This CDR3 contains 17 residues. CDR1 is SGHTA and CDR2 is FQGTGA in the germline V gene. Trimming shortened V by 4 bases and J by 6 bases, and 23 bases separated the two germline ends. The DNA of the CDR3 is TGTGCCAGCAGCTCTCTCAGAGGGCGGGGTGCCCCCGATACGCAGTATTTT. It is translated as CASSSLRGRGAPDTQYF.

This chain links TRBV4-1 with TRBJ1-1, with D perhaps matching TRBD1 (5 bases). The germline CDR1 and CDR2 sequences are MGHRA and YSYEKL. Trimming removed 6 bases from V and 1 base from J, with 12 bases in between. The CDR3 loop spans 14 amino acids. The CDR3 DNA reads TGCGCCAGCAGGGGGGGGGTGTCGAACACTGAAGCTTTCTTT. It yields the protein CASRGGVSNTEAFF.

The genes are TRBV4-3 and TRBJ2-5; 8 bases map to TRBD1. Looked up from germline, CDR1 is LGHNA and CDR2 is YSLEER. The CDR3 length is 17 residues. The junction had 12 bases not matched to a gene; V was cut back by 2 bases and J by 4 bases. The CDR3, as DNA: TGCGCCAGCAGCCAATCCCGGACAGGGATCGTGGGAGAGACCCAGTACTTC. Amino acid sequence: CASSQSRTGIVGETQYF.

This chain links TRBV7-3 with TRBJ2-1; 9 nucleotides match TRBD1. CDR1 is SGHTA, CDR2 FQGTGA, per germline. The V segment lost 5 bases and the J segment 5 bases; nucleotides outside the gene matches: 7. The CDR3 covers 15 residues. DNA of the CDR3: TGTGCCAGCAGCCACGGACAGGGGTTTGACAATGAGCAGTTCTTC. Translating it yields CASSHGQGFDNEQFF.

V and J are TRBV7-6 and TRBJ2-3, with 12 positions matching TRBD2. V was pared by 3 bases and J by 5 bases, with 9 bases of the junction left unmatched. The CDR3 is 17 residues long. Germline CDR1 SGHVS, CDR2 FNYEAQ. CDR3 nucleotide sequence: TGTGCCAGCAGCTTTAGGGCTAGCGGGGGGGCCGGAGATACGCAGTATTTT. Translated, it gives CASSFRASGGAGDTQYF.

V is TRBV19 and J is TRBJ2-7, with 10 bases aligning to TRBD1. CDR3 length equals 14 residues. Germline loops: CDR1 LNHDA, CDR2 SQIVND (reference sequence). With 7 bases clipped from V and 2 bases from J, the junction kept 5 bases outside the gene matches. The CDR3 region is CASNSGTGAYEQYF. CDR3 coding DNA: TGTGCCAGTAATTCCGGGACAGGGGCCTACGAGCAGTACTTC.

The rearrangement uses TRBV19 and TRBJ1-4; no reliable D call. The germline V and J ends were trimmed by 5 bases and 0 bases, with 10 bases remaining between them. Per germline, CDR1 LNHDA and CDR2 SQIVND (reference sequence). This CDR3 has 15 amino acids. CDR3 nucleotide sequence: TGTGCCAGTAGTGAAGATACAGCAACTAATGAAAAACTGTTTTTT. It encodes CASSEDTATNEKLFF. Variable domain in full (rest from reference TRBV19 and TRBJ1-4): DGGITQSPKYLFRKEGQNVTLSCEQNLNHDAMYWYRQDPGQGLRLIYYSQIVNDFQKGDIAEGYSVSREKKESFPLTVTSAQKNPTAFYLCASSEDTATNEKLFFGSGTQLSVL.

CDR3 sequence (DNA): TGTGCCAGCAGTTCAGCGGGGGGGCGGGACGAGCAGTACTTC. Translation: CASSSAGGRDEQYF. V usage is TRBV7-5 and J usage is TRBJ2-7; the D segment call TRBD2 is taken from the table without a DNA check. TRBV7-5 is shown as a pseudogene. The CDR3 runs 14 residues.

The chain is built from TRBV4-2 and TRBJ1-1; a possible D gene is TRBD1 (6 bases). The CDR3 is 16 amino acids. Germline CDR1 and CDR2: LGHNA and YNFKEQ. The V and J ends lost 3 bases and 0 bases respectively, with 14 bases between them. CDR3 nucleotides: TGTGCCAGCAGCCAGACAGGCGTGGGGATGAACACTGAAGCTTTCTTT. Translated: CASSQTGVGMNTEAFF.

The chain carries TRBV28 and TRBJ2-5; 9 nucleotides agree with TRBD1. J lost 5 bases, V lost 8 bases, and 6 bases had no gene match. Germline loops: CDR1 MDHEN, CDR2 SYDVKM. The CDR3 has 13 amino acids. As DNA, the CDR3 is TGTGCCAGCGGGGGACAGGGTGGCGAGACCCAGTACTTC. Translation gives CASGGQGGETQYF. The full variable domain, completed using reference TRBV28 and TRBJ2-5, is DVKVTQSSRYLVKRTGEKVFLECVQDMDHENMFWYRQDPGLGLRLIYFSYDVKMKEKGDIPEGYSVSREKKERFSLILESASTNQTSMYLCASGGQGGETQYFGPGTRLLVL.

CDR3 loop: CASSLTLSYEQYF. For the CDR3, the DNA is TGTGCCAGCAGCCTGACATTATCCTACGAGCAGTACTTC. J is TRBJ2-5 and V is TRBV28; D gene uncertain. The end of the DNA fits TRBJ2-7 better, so the J call may be wrong. Germline CDR1 MDHEN, CDR2 SYDVKM. This CDR3 region has 13 residues.

This sequence joins TRBV30 and TRBJ2-7; perhaps TRBD1 as D (5 bases). V was cut by 5 bases and J by 0 bases, with 11 bases left in between. The CDR3 spans 13 residues. CDR1 and CDR2 (germline): GTSNPN, SVGIG (reference sequence). Here the CDR3 reads CAWQDTLSYEQYF. In DNA form, the CDR3 reads TGTGCCTGGCAGGACACCCTCTCCTACGAGCAGTACTTC.

The V gene is TRBV5-6, the J gene TRBJ1-1; unclear D gene. The V and J ends lost 1 base and 5 bases respectively, with 6 bases between them. The CDR3 totals 12 residues. Germline lookup yields CDR1 SGHDT and CDR2 YYEEEE. In nucleotides, the CDR3 is TGTGCCAGCAGCTTGTTACGGACTGAAGCTTTCTTT. This translates into CASSLLRTEAFF.

The chain is built from TRBV7-9 and TRBJ2-1, with TRBD1 matching 7 bases. The length of the CDR3 is 15 residues. J gave up 0 bases and V 1 base, and 0 bases lay outside the gene matches. The germline V gene encodes CDR1 SEHNR and CDR2 FQNEAQ (reference sequence). CDR3 DNA: TGTGCCAGCAGCTTAGGGACAGGCTCCTACAATGAGCAGTTCTTC. It translates to CASSLGTGSYNEQFF.

The chain couples TRBV5-5 to TRBJ2-7; 7 bases are a match to TRBD1. Germline V gene sequence: CDR1 SGHKS, CDR2 YYEKEE (reference sequence). The V gene end was trimmed by 3 bases and the J gene end by 3 bases; junction bases not matched to a gene: 15. This CDR3 has 17 amino acids. The CDR3: CASSSLGMGTVFYEQYF. CDR3 DNA sequence: TGTGCCAGCAGCTCGCTCGGAATGGGGACAGTCTTCTACGAGCAGTACTTC.

The chain has TRBV27 and TRBJ1-1, with D maybe TRBD1 (5 bases). Trimming removed 5 bases from V and 3 bases from J, with 22 bases in between. CDR3 length: 17 residues. The germline V gene has CDR1 MNHEY and CDR2 SMNVEV (reference sequence). CDR3 residues: CASSLVWAAGGDTEAFF. Written as DNA, the CDR3 is TGTGCCAGCAGTCTCGTGTGGGCCGCGGGAGGGGACACTGAAGCTTTCTTT.

The V call is TRBV6-5, the J call TRBJ1-6, with D tentatively TRBD1 (5 bases). CDR1 MNHEY and CDR2 SVGAGI come from the germline V gene. CDR3 length: 15 amino acids. Trimming removed 0 bases from V and 10 bases from J, with 13 bases in between. CDR3 nucleotide sequence: TGTGCCAGCAGTTACTCGGGGCAGGTGGGATCACCCCTCCACTTT. Translated, it gives CASSYSGQVGSPLHF.

The table lists this clone with a count of one. CDR3 amino acids: CASSLAPREEQFF. CDR3 coding DNA: TGTGCCAGCAGCTTAGCGCCGCGGGAAGAGCAGTTCTTC. The V call is TRBV7-9, the J call TRBJ2-1, with D tentatively TRBD2 (6 bases). Trimming took off 0 bases at V and 10 bases at J, with 10 bases between the two ends. Germline V CDR1 and CDR2: SEHNR, FQNEAQ (reference sequence). The CDR3 runs 13 residues.

This clone is a singleton in its sample. V and J are TRBV4-2 and TRBJ2-7; unclear D gene. The V and J ends lost 1 base and 2 bases respectively, with 15 bases between them. Germline CDR1 LGHNA, CDR2 YNFKEQ. The CDR3 has 16 residues. This CDR3 is CASSQAGIVSTYEQYF. CDR3 in DNA: TGTGCCAGCAGCCAAGCAGGAATAGTTTCAACCTACGAGCAGTACTTC.

The chain's CDR3 is CASSVLQGSEAFF. The CDR3 bases are TGTGCCAGCAGTGTTTTACAGGGGTCTGAAGCTTTCTTT. The V call is TRBV6-5, the J call TRBJ1-1; 7 nucleotides match TRBD1. The V and J ends lost 5 bases and 6 bases, in that order; junction bases with no gene match: 6. The CDR3 length is 13 residues. Germline CDR1 MNHEY, CDR2 SVGAGI.

On this clone: The junction differs from germline at one of its ends, possibly a read error. This rearrangement joins TRBV4-1 to TRBJ1-1; 9 bases match TRBD1. The germline V gene has CDR1 MGHRA and CDR2 YSYEKL. This CDR3 is 15 amino acids long. The CDR3 is CASTQAGQGVTEAFF. CDR3 DNA sequence: TGCGCCAGCACCCAAGCGGGACAGGGTGTCACTGAAGCTTTCTTT.

This CDR3 reads CASSLEGQGAGGYTF. The CDR3 nucleotides are TGTGCCAGCAGCTTGGAGGGACAGGGGGCTGGCGGCTACACCTTC. J is TRBJ1-2 and V is TRBV5-5; 12 bases align to TRBD1. This CDR3 comprises 15 residues. The germline CDR1 and CDR2 sequences are SGHKS and YYEKEE (reference sequence). V was pared by 0 bases and J by 8 bases, with 5 bases of the junction left unmatched. Full variable domain (missing parts from reference TRBV5-5 and TRBJ1-2): DAGVTQSPTHLIKTRGQQVTLRCSPISGHKSVSWYQQVLGQGPQFIFQYYEKEERGRGNFPDRFSARQFPNYSSELNVNALLLGDSALYLCASSLEGQGAGGYTFGSGTRLTVV.

V is TRBV29-1 and J is TRBJ2-7, with D possibly matching TRBD2 (6 bases). Germline V lookup: CDR1 SQVTM, CDR2 ANQGSEA. The CDR3 runs 13 residues. The ends were cut back, 5 bases at V and 2 bases at J, with 13 bases in the middle. CDR3 sequence: CSVPGTAAYEQYF. In nucleotides, the CDR3 is TGCAGCGTTCCCGGGACTGCAGCCTACGAGCAGTACTTC.

The J gene is TRBJ1-5, the V gene TRBV9; D ambiguous. Between the trimmed V and J ends, which lost 2 bases and 4 bases, there was a span of 7 bases. This CDR3 is 13 amino acids long. Germline CDR1 is SGDLS and CDR2 is YYNGEE. This CDR3 is CASSVGVNQPQHF. CDR3 DNA: TGTGCCAGCAGCGTCGGGGTGAATCAGCCCCAGCATTTT.

V and J are TRBV27 and TRBJ2-1, with D possibly TRBD1 on 6 matching bases. The germline V gene has CDR1 MNHEY and CDR2 SMNVEV (reference sequence). Trimming cost V 0 bases and J 6 bases, with 9 bases left between them. CDR3 length: 14 residues. The chain's CDR3 is CASSLSSTGNEQFF. The DNA for the CDR3 is TGTGCCAGCAGTTTATCGTCGACAGGCAATGAGCAGTTCTTC.

This sequence joins TRBV6-6 and TRBJ1-1; the match to TRBD1 covers 8 bases. CDR3 length equals 14 residues. V dropped 6 bases and J dropped 5; count of bases not matched to a gene: 8. Germline values: CDR1 MNHNY, CDR2 SVGAGI (reference sequence). The CDR3 DNA reads as TGTGCCAGCAGCCCCCAGGGGGCGGATACTGAAGCTTTCTTT. This gives the protein CASSPQGADTEAFF.